The 2 T cell receptor beta chains presented below share a single source sample, sequenced in a study of shared clonotypes between healthy human individuals. The assay was immunoSEQ multiplex PCR, and TCRdb's table has in-frame clones only and misses some. This sample has some 1 million clones; approximately 72% occur once, and the top ten carry 1.4% to 1.5%. Sequenced: memory CD4+ T cells sorted from blood. Documented subset: CD45RA-negative fraction. The receptors derive from a man between 18 and 35 years old in good health.

CDR3 protein: CAWNREGWDTQYF. CDR3 coding DNA: TGTGCCTGGAATAGGGAAGGATGGGATACGCAGTATTTT. The V call is TRBV30, the J call TRBJ2-3; D remains unclear. V was pared by 4 bases and J by 6 bases, with 14 bases between. The CDR3 is 13 amino acids. Germline assignment: CDR1 GTSNPN and CDR2 SVGIG (reference sequence).

The V and J genes are TRBV27 and TRBJ2-5; no clear D gene. Germline-derived CDR1 and CDR2 are MNHEY and SMNVEV (reference sequence). The V end lost 6 bases, the J end lost 2 bases, and 13 bases lay between the germline ends. The CDR3 contains 14 residues. CDR3 sequence reads: CASRPSGPQETQYF. CDR3 in DNA: TGTGCCAGCAGACCCTCCGGGCCTCAAGAGACCCAGTACTTC.